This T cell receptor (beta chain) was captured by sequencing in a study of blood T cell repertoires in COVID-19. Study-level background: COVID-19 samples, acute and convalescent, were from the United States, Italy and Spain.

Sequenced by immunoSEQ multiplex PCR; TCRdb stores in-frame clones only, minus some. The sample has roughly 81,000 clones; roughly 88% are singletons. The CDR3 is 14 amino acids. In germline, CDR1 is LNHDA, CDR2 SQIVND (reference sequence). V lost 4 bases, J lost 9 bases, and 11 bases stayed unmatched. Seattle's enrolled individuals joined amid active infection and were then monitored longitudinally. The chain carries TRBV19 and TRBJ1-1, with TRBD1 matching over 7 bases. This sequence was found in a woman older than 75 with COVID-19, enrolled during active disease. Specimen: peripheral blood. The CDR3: CASSRGTVALQAFF. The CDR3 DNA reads TGTGCCAGTAGTAGGGGGACAGTTGCACTTCAAGCTTTCTTT. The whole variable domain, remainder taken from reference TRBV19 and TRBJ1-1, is DGGITQSPKYLFRKEGQNVTLSCEQNLNHDAMYWYRQDPGQGLRLIYYSQIVNDFQKGDIAEGYSVSREKKESFPLTVTSAQKNPTAFYLCASSRGTVALQAFFGQGTRLTVV.